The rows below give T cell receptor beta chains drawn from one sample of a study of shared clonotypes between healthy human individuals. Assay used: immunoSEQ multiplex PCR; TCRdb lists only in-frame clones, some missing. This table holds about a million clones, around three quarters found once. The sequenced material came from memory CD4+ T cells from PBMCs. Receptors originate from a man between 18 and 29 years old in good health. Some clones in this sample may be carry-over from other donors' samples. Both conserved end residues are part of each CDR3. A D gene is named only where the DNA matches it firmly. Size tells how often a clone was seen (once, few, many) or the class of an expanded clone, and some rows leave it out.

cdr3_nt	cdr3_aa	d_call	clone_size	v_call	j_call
TGTGCCAGCAGCTTCAACGGGGGCCGAGCTGAAGCTTTCTTT	CASSFNGGRAEAFF	.	once	TRBV5-6	TRBJ1-1
TGTGCCAGCAGCTTAGATGGGGGGAACACTGAAGCTTTCTTT	CASSLDGGNTEAFF	.	once	TRBV5-4	TRBJ1-1
TGTGCCAGCAGCGCGGACCCAGGGGGCGACGGGCAGCCCCAGCATTTT	CASSADPGGDGQPQHF	TRBD1	few	TRBV9	TRBJ1-5
TGTGCCTGGAGTAAACAGCTAAGCTGGTACTATGGCTACACCTTC	CAWSKQLSWYYGYTF	.	.	TRBV30	TRBJ1-2
TGCGCCAGCAGCCCCCGGGGGTTCGGCACTGAAGCTTTCTTT	CASSPRGFGTEAFF	.	.	TRBV5-1	TRBJ1-1
TGTGCCAGCAGCCCGGGACAGGGACTAGAGCAGTACTTC	CASSPGQGLEQYF	TRBD1	once	TRBV7-2	TRBJ2-7
TGTGCCCGGACTAGCGGAGACCAAGAGACCCAGTACTTC	CARTSGDQETQYF	TRBD2	.	TRBV2	TRBJ2-5
TGCGCCAGCAGCTCTAGCGGAGACCCTAAATCCTACAATGAGCAGTTCTTC	CASSSSGDPKSYNEQFF	TRBD2	.	TRBV4-1	TRBJ2-1
TGCGCCAGCAGCCGAAGGACAGGGTCCTACGAGCAGTACTTC	CASSRRTGSYEQYF	TRBD1	.	TRBV5-1	TRBJ2-7
TGTGCCAGCAGTTTGTCACCGGGCGGCGGATGGGAGACCCAGTACTTC	CASSLSPGGGWETQYF	.	.	TRBV27	TRBJ2-5
TGTGCCAGTAGTACGCGGACAGTTAATCAGCCCCAGCATTTT	CASSTRTVNQPQHF	.	.	TRBV19	TRBJ1-5
TGCGCCAGCGTAGGGAGACCGGGACAGGGATCCAGTGAGCAGTACTTC	CASVGRPGQGSSEQYF	TRBD1	.	TRBV5-1	TRBJ2-7
TGTGCCAGCAGTCCACCGAGGGGTCAGCCCCAGCATTTT	CASSPPRGQPQHF	.	.	TRBV28	TRBJ1-5
TGTGCCTGGAGGGATCGAGGCGAGACCCAGTACTTC	CAWRDRGETQYF	.	many	TRBV30	TRBJ2-5
TGTGCCAGCAGCCCTTGGGGGATCCGGTCAGCAGGTCCGGAGAAAGAGCAGTTCTTC	CASSPWGIRSAGPEKEQFF	.	.	TRBV7-3	TRBJ2-1
TGTGCCAGCAGCTTAGATAGGGGGGCCTATGGCTACACCTTC	CASSLDRGAYGYTF	.	.	TRBV7-9	TRBJ1-2
TGTGCCAGCAGGGTGAGACAGGGAAAAGACTATGGCTACACCTTC	CASRVRQGKDYGYTF	TRBD1	.	TRBV6-5	TRBJ1-2
TGCAGTGCTGAGAGGGATACGCAGTATTTT	CSAERDTQYF	.	.	TRBV20-1	TRBJ2-3
TGTGCCAGCAGCTTGGTTCAGGGTAATTCACCCCTCCACTTT	CASSLVQGNSPLHF	.	.	TRBV5-7	TRBJ1-6
TGCAGTGCTCTCGGAAGAACCGAGCAGTTCTTC	CSALGRTEQFF	.	.	TRBV20-1	TRBJ2-1
TGTGCCAGCAGCCGCGTAGGCACCGGGGAGCTGTTTTTT	CASSRVGTGELFF	.	.	TRBV7-3	TRBJ2-2
TGTGCCAGCATCCCCCTAGCGGGAGGGGCCAATGAGCAGTTCTTC	CASIPLAGGANEQFF	TRBD2	.	TRBV6-5	TRBJ2-1
TGTGCCAGTAGTATAGACCACGGTAGTAGAAGCAATCAGCCCCAGCATTTT	CASSIDHGSRSNQPQHF	.	.	TRBV19	TRBJ1-5
TGTGCCAGCAGAAGGGGGTCGGACGAGCAGTACTTC	CASRRGSDEQYF	.	.	TRBV5-4	TRBJ2-7
TGCAGCGCCTTAGGTGGGAGAGGAGAGACCCAGTACTTC	CSALGGRGETQYF	.	.	TRBV29-1	TRBJ2-5
TGCGCCAGCAGCCAATGGGGGGGCACCTACGAGCAGTACTTC	CASSQWGGTYEQYF	.	.	TRBV4-1	TRBJ2-7
TGTGCCAGCACCCAAAACCCCAGGGGTCCTGGAAACACCATATATTTT	CASTQNPRGPGNTIYF	.	.	TRBV11-2	TRBJ1-3
TGTGCCAGCAGCCCGACACTAGCCGGAGTGGGGACCCAGCACTTC	CASSPTLAGVGTQHF	.	.	TRBV7-3	TRBJ2-5
TGTGCCAGTAGTCTAGGACTACCTCAAAGCGGTAGCTACGAGCAGTACTTC	CASSLGLPQSGSYEQYF	.	.	TRBV19	TRBJ2-7
TGCGCCAGCAGCCAAGAAGCGGGAGGGTTTAGCTCCTACAATGAGCAGTTCTTC	CASSQEAGGFSSYNEQFF	TRBD2	.	TRBV4-1	TRBJ2-1
TGTGCCAGCAGCTCTGAACCGGGACAGGGCGTCCCACGGTATTTT	CASSSEPGQGVPRYF	TRBD1	.	TRBV7-2	TRBJ2-3
TGTGCCAGCAGCGGCGGAAACAATGAGCAGTTCTTC	CASSGGNNEQFF	.	.	TRBV6-6	TRBJ2-1
TGTGCCAGCAGTTACTCCCGAACTAGCGTGTCCTACGAGCAGTACTTC	CASSYSRTSVSYEQYF	TRBD2	.	TRBV6-5	TRBJ2-7
TGTGCCAGCAGCCCTGGGGGGGGCCAGGGGATGAACACTGAAGCTTTCTTT	CASSPGGGQGMNTEAFF	.	.	TRBV5-4	TRBJ1-1
TGTGCCAGCAGCTTAGATAGGACCCAGTACTTC	CASSLDRTQYF	.	.	TRBV7-9	TRBJ2-5
TGTGCCAGCCCCCCCCGGGGCAGGTCCTCGACCCGCTTCAAGGGGCCTAGCACAGATACGCAGTATTTT	CASPPRGRSSTRFKGPSTDTQYF	.	.	TRBV21-1	TRBJ2-3
TGTGCCAGCAGTACTAGCGGGAACAAGCAGTACTTC	CASSTSGNKQYF	TRBD2	.	TRBV6-5	TRBJ2-5
TGTGCCAGCACCTACCACGGCGAGCAGTTCTTC	CASTYHGEQFF	.	.	TRBV28	TRBJ2-1
TGTGCCAGCAGCCTCCGGACTCCTAGGGCCTACAATGAGCAGTTCTTC	CASSLRTPRAYNEQFF	.	.	TRBV14	TRBJ2-1
TGTGCCACCAGCAAAAAAGGCAGTTTCGAGCAGTACTTC	CATSKKGSFEQYF	.	.	TRBV7-9	TRBJ2-7
TGTGCCAGCAGCTTCCGAGTAGGGGGTTCTGGAAACACCATATATTTT	CASSFRVGGSGNTIYF	.	.	TRBV9	TRBJ1-3
TGTGCCACCAGCATAACCCCCGAGAGGGAGCTGTTTTTT	CATSITPERELFF	.	.	TRBV15	TRBJ2-2
TGCGCCAGCAGCTTGACAGGGGATGAAAAACTGTTTTTT	CASSLTGDEKLFF	TRBD1	.	TRBV5-1	TRBJ1-4
TGTGCCAGCGCCGGGACAGGGAGGTGGGGGAGCACAGATACGCAGTATTTT	CASAGTGRWGSTDTQYF	TRBD1	.	TRBV28	TRBJ2-3
TGTGCCAGTAGTATAGTCTTGACCCGGGACAGTTCCTACGAGCAGTACTTC	CASSIVLTRDSSYEQYF	TRBD1	.	TRBV19	TRBJ2-7
TGCGCCAGCAGGGGCCCCCAGAGGTCTAGCACAGATACGCAGTATTTT	CASRGPQRSSTDTQYF	.	.	TRBV5-1	TRBJ2-3
TGTGCCAGCAGCGAGACCTTAAGTGGAGAAAAACTGTTTTTT	CASSETLSGEKLFF	.	.	TRBV28	TRBJ1-4
TGTGCCAGCAGTGCAGGGACACCCTACGAGCAGTACTTC	CASSAGTPYEQYF	.	once	TRBV6-6	TRBJ2-7
TGTGCCAGCTCACCTGTGGGGGCAACTAGTAATTCACCCCTCCACTTT	CASSPVGATSNSPLHF	.	.	TRBV18	TRBJ1-6
TGCAGCGTTCCTCCTAGCGGGAGTAGCACAGATACGCAGTATTTT	CSVPPSGSSTDTQYF	TRBD2	.	TRBV29-1	TRBJ2-3
TGTGCCACCCGTCCGGGACAGCGCACTGAAGCTTTCTTT	CATRPGQRTEAFF	TRBD1	.	TRBV28	TRBJ1-1
TGTGCCAGCAGCGCCGAGACGTCGGGTGTAGGAGCTTTCTTT	CASSAETSGVGAFF	.	.	TRBV9	TRBJ1-1
TGTGCCAGCAGTTTATGGCGGCAGGGTAAGACTGCGAACACCGGGGAGCTGTTTTTT	CASSLWRQGKTANTGELFF	.	.	TRBV28	TRBJ2-2
TGTGCCAGCAGCTTAGATAGGTATTCCTACGAGCAGTACTTC	CASSLDRYSYEQYF	.	few	TRBV7-2	TRBJ2-7
TGTGCCACCAGCAGAGATCGAGAGACCCAGTACTTC	CATSRDRETQYF	.	few	TRBV15	TRBJ2-5